These T cell receptor beta chains were read from a single sample in a study of blood T cell repertoires in COVID-19. TCRdb's copy holds only in-frame clones and misses some; the assay was immunoSEQ multiplex PCR. Of approximately 170,000 clones listed, around 83% are singletons. The sequencing sample was made of peripheral blood. The source of these receptors is a woman between 65 and 79 years old with COVID-19, enrolled during active disease. The CDR3 runs from the conserved cysteine through the conserved F or W. The order of the fields is J gene, D gene, clone size, V gene, CDR3 protein, CDR3 DNA. A D gene is named only where the DNA matches it firmly. Not all rows give a size; the values are once, few, many and, for expanded clones, a class.

J gene: TRBJ2-6; D gene: TRBD1; clone size: -; V gene: TRBV7-2; CDR3 protein: CASSRDRGSGANVLTF; CDR3 DNA: TGTGCCAGCAGCAGGGACAGGGGGTCTGGGGCCAACGTCCTGACTTTC
J gene: TRBJ1-2; D gene: -; clone size: few; V gene: TRBV6-2/TRBV6-3; CDR3 protein: CASSYEANYGYTF; CDR3 DNA: TGTGCCAGCAGTTACGAGGCTAATTATGGCTACACCTTC
J gene: TRBJ2-3; D gene: -; clone size: -; V gene: TRBV7-7; CDR3 protein: CASSLGLAGSDTQYF; CDR3 DNA: TGTGCCAGCAGCTTAGGCCTAGCAGGATCAGATACGCAGTATTTT
J gene: TRBJ2-5; D gene: -; clone size: -; V gene: TRBV21-1; CDR3 protein: CASSKVEGGTQYF; CDR3 DNA: TGTGCCAGCAGCAAAGTCGAAGGAGGGACCCAGTACTTC
J gene: TRBJ1-1; D gene: -; clone size: -; V gene: TRBV7-9; CDR3 protein: CASSQGGQGEAFF; CDR3 DNA: TGTGCCAGCAGCCAAGGTGGGCAGGGTGAAGCTTTCTTT
J gene: TRBJ2-4; D gene: -; clone size: -; V gene: TRBV5-4; CDR3 protein: CASTSNFGTRGNIQYF; CDR3 DNA: TGTGCCAGCACCTCCAATTTCGGGACAAGGGGAAACATTCAGTACTTC
J gene: TRBJ1-5; D gene: TRBD1; clone size: -; V gene: TRBV7-9; CDR3 protein: CASSSSGGGQPQHF; CDR3 DNA: TGTGCCAGCAGTTCATCAGGGGGCGGACAGCCCCAGCATTTT
J gene: TRBJ2-6; D gene: TRBD1; clone size: -; V gene: TRBV7-9; CDR3 protein: CASSPGQGKRAGANVLTF; CDR3 DNA: TGTGCCAGCAGCCCGGGACAGGGTAAAAGAGCTGGGGCCAACGTCCTGACTTTC
J gene: TRBJ2-1; D gene: -; clone size: -; V gene: TRBV19; CDR3 protein: CASSMTASSNEQFF; CDR3 DNA: TGTGCCAGTAGTATGACGGCTAGCTCCAATGAGCAGTTCTTC
J gene: TRBJ2-2; D gene: TRBD2; clone size: -; V gene: TRBV15; CDR3 protein: CATSERGLAGGYTGELFF; CDR3 DNA: TGTGCCACCAGTGAGAGGGGACTAGCGGGAGGGTACACCGGGGAGCTGTTTTTT
J gene: TRBJ1-1; D gene: TRBD1; clone size: -; V gene: TRBV28; CDR3 protein: CASSLHRTGNTEAFF; CDR3 DNA: TGTGCCAGCAGTTTACACAGGACAGGGAACACTGAAGCTTTCTTT
J gene: TRBJ1-6; D gene: -; clone size: -; V gene: TRBV7-2; CDR3 protein: CASSFPLGSGGPLNSPLHF; CDR3 DNA: TGTGCCAGCAGCTTCCCCCTTGGGTCGGGGGGCCCTCTAAATTCACCCCTCCACTTT
J gene: TRBJ2-7; D gene: -; clone size: few; V gene: TRBV29-1; CDR3 protein: CSVDTGIF; CDR3 DNA: TGCAGCGTTGACACAGGGATCTTC
J gene: TRBJ2-2; D gene: -; clone size: -; V gene: TRBV7-3; CDR3 protein: CASRLNTGELFF; CDR3 DNA: TGTGCCAGTAGACTGAACACCGGGGAGCTGTTTTTT
J gene: TRBJ2-7; D gene: -; clone size: -; V gene: TRBV6-5; CDR3 protein: CASRIRASYEQYF; CDR3 DNA: TGTGCCAGCAGAATCAGGGCGTCCTACGAGCAGTACTTC
J gene: TRBJ2-7; D gene: TRBD1; clone size: -; V gene: TRBV7-8; CDR3 protein: CASRSQGAAYEQYF; CDR3 DNA: TGTGCCAGCAGAAGCCAGGGGGCGGCCTACGAGCAGTACTTC